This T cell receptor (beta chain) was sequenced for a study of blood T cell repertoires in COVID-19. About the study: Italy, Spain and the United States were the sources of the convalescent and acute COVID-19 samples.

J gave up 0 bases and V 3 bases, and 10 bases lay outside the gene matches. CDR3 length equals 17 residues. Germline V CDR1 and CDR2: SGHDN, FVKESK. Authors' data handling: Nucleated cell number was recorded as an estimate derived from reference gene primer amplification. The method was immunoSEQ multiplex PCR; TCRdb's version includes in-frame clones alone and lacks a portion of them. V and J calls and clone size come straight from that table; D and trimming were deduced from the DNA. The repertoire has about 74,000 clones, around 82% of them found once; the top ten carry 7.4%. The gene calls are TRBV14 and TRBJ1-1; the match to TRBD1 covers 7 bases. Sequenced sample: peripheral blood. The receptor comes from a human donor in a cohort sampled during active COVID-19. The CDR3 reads CASSHNRGRNMNTEAFF. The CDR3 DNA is TGTGCCAGCAGCCATAACAGGGGCCGGAATATGAACACTGAAGCTTTCTTT.